This passage covers 31 T cell receptor beta chains from one sample sequenced in a study of cytomegalovirus exposure and HLA in healthy donors. Primers: 60 Vbeta forward and 13 Jbeta reverse. Generated by immunoSEQ multiplex PCR, the TCRdb table keeps only in-frame clones and is missing some. Counted here are over 100,000 clones, 60% to 85% occurring once; the ten biggest clones make up around 3%. The sequenced sample was PBMCs. The receptor source for this set is a woman aged 25 to 39 in good health and CMV-seropositive.

CDR3 loop: CASSPRGGINSPLHF. The CDR3 DNA is TGTGCCAGCAGCCCAAGGGGGGGGATTAATTCACCCCTCCACTTT. This rearrangement joins TRBV7-2 to TRBJ1-6; D perhaps matches TRBD1 (6 bases). Germline CDR1 is SGHTA and CDR2 is FQGNSA. The CDR3 consists of 15 residues. The V end lost 5 bases, the J end lost 6 bases, and 14 bases lay between the germline ends.

The chain couples TRBV5-5 to TRBJ2-7; 7 bases map to TRBD1. V lost 0 bases, J lost 3 bases, and 6 bases stayed unmatched. CDR1 and CDR2 from the germline V gene are SGHKS and YYEKEE (reference sequence). This CDR3 contains 15 residues. The CDR3 DNA reads TGTGCCAGCAGCTTGGTGCGGACAGGCGTCTACGAGCAGTACTTC. Protein product: CASSLVRTGVYEQYF.

This chain links TRBV7-2 with TRBJ2-3, with 8 bases lining up with TRBD2. There are 15 residues in the CDR3. Germline CDR1 SGHTA, CDR2 FQGNSA. V trimming: 3 bases; J trimming: 4 bases; junction bases outside the gene matches: 6. The CDR3 protein is CASSFRGGPSDTQYF. The CDR3 nucleotides read TGTGCCAGCAGCTTCCGGGGGGGCCCGTCAGATACGCAGTATTTT. Drawing the rest from reference TRBV7-2 and TRBJ2-3, the complete variable domain is GAGVSQSPSNKVTEKGKDVELRCDPISGHTALYWYRQSLGQGLEFLIYFQGNSAPDKSGLPSDRFSAERTGGSVSTLTIQRTQQEDSAVYLCASSFRGGPSDTQYFGPGTRLTVL.

V usage is TRBV4-1 and J usage is TRBJ2-1; 9 bases align to TRBD1. The CDR3 covers 14 residues. Germline loops: CDR1 MGHRA, CDR2 YSYEKL. V shed 3 bases and J 10 bases; nucleotides not matched to a gene: 7. CDR3 residues: CASSQQTGGGEQFF. The CDR3 region has the DNA TGCGCCAGCAGCCAGCAGACAGGGGGAGGAGAGCAGTTCTTC.

The gene calls are TRBV4-1 and TRBJ2-5; D is perhaps TRBD2 (5 bases). The CDR3 has 14 amino acids. V was clipped by 1 base and J by 5 bases, with 11 bases between them. Germline CDR1 and CDR2: MGHRA and YSYEKL. The CDR3 region has the DNA TGCGCCAGCAGCCAAGTTTCCTCGGGGGAGACCCAGTACTTC. It codes for CASSQVSSGETQYF.

The chain joins TRBV30 to TRBJ2-7, with 7 bases that match TRBD2. The CDR3 has 14 amino acids. Germline CDR1 reads GTSNPN; CDR2 reads SVGIG (reference sequence). Trimming at V came to 0 bases and at J to 6 bases, leaving 8 bases not matched to a gene. The CDR3 protein is CAWSVVVLASEQYF. CDR3 sequence (DNA): TGTGCCTGGAGTGTTGTGGTACTAGCGTCCGAGCAGTACTTC. Full variable domain (rest looked up from reference TRBV30 and TRBJ2-7): SQTIHQWPATLVQPVGSPLSLECTVEGTSNPNLYWYRQAAGRGLQLLFYSVGIGQISSEVPQNLSASRPQDRQFILSSKKLLLSDSGFYLCAWSVVVLASEQYFGPGTRLTVT.

This chain joins TRBV6-5 and TRBJ1-2, with 7 positions matching TRBD1. The J segment lost 6 bases and the V segment lost 3 bases, leaving 7 bases of the junction unmatched. From germline, CDR1 is MNHEY and CDR2 SVGAGI. The CDR3 sequence is 14 residues long. CDR3: CASSYKQGWNGYTF. CDR3 nucleotide sequence: TGTGCCAGCAGTTATAAACAGGGGTGGAATGGCTACACCTTC.

This clone was recorded only once. The chain couples TRBV2 to TRBJ2-1; 9 nucleotides agree with TRBD1. Trimming at V came to 8 bases and at J to 6 bases, leaving 5 bases not matched to a gene. The CDR3 consists of 13 residues. CDR1 and CDR2 (germline): SNHLY, FYNNEI. CDR3 coding DNA: TGTGCCAGCGACAGACAGGGGGGCAATGAGCAGTTCTTC. Translating gives CASDRQGGNEQFF.

This chain joins TRBV28 and TRBJ2-2, with D possibly TRBD2 on 6 matching bases. With 5 bases removed from V and 5 bases from J, the gap between germline ends came to 18 bases. This CDR3 contains 16 residues. Per germline, CDR1 MDHEN and CDR2 SYDVKM. The CDR3: CASSPGTLIWTGELFF. CDR3 sequence (DNA): TGTGCCAGCAGTCCCGGGACTCTAATATGGACCGGGGAGCTGTTTTTT.

This clone was seen more than once but under ten times. The chain carries TRBV6-1 and TRBJ2-1; the match to TRBD2 covers 8 bases. The germline V gene has CDR1 MNHNS and CDR2 SASEGT. CDR3 length: 14 residues. The V segment lost 7 bases and the J segment 7 bases; nucleotides outside the gene matches: 9. DNA for the CDR3: TGTGCCAGCACGGCGAAGCGGGGGCGGAATGAGCAGTTCTTC. Translation gives CASTAKRGRNEQFF.

The V call is TRBV7-9, the J call TRBJ1-2, with D tentatively TRBD1 (6 bases). Germline loops: CDR1 SEHNR, CDR2 FQNEAQ (reference sequence). CDR3 length equals 15 residues. V lost 4 bases and J 8 bases, leaving 20 bases between the germline ends. The CDR3 loop reads CASSSRKQGLSGYTF. The CDR3 DNA follows: TGTGCCAGCAGCTCCCGGAAACAGGGCCTCTCAGGCTACACCTTC.

This clone was picked up one time. The V and J genes are TRBV6-4 and TRBJ2-1, with 10 bases lining up with TRBD2. The CDR3 totals 13 residues. Germline V gene data show CDR1 as MRHNA and CDR2 as SNTAGT. Losses at the gene ends were 8 bases for V and 8 bases for J; bases not matched to a gene: 6. CDR3 amino acids: CASQASGGHEQFF. Here the CDR3 DNA reads TGTGCCAGCCAGGCTAGCGGGGGCCATGAGCAGTTCTTC.

CDR3 protein: CATSRDLGLAGVESYEQYF. The CDR3 nucleotides read TGTGCCACCAGCAGAGATCTAGGACTAGCGGGGGTAGAGTCCTACGAGCAGTACTTC. The chain is built from TRBV15 and TRBJ2-7; TRBD2 matches 13 bases. CDR3 size: 19 residues. CDR1 and CDR2 (germline): LNHNV, YYDKDF (reference sequence). The V and J ends lost 0 bases and 1 base, in that order; junction bases with no gene match: 9.

As concerns this clone: Other DNA sequences of this sample code for an identical CDR3. The gene calls are TRBV29-1 and TRBJ2-1; the match to TRBD2 covers 8 bases. Germline values: CDR1 SQVTM, CDR2 ANQGSEA. J gave up 4 bases and V 7 bases, and 3 bases lay outside the gene matches. The CDR3 runs to 12 residues. CDR3 amino acids: CSGGGTYNEQFF. In DNA, the CDR3 is TGCAGCGGCGGGGGGACATACAATGAGCAGTTCTTC.

This CDR3 is CASSSGGGGRMNTEAFF. Here the CDR3 DNA reads TGTGCCAGCAGCTCCGGGGGAGGGGGGCGAATGAACACTGAAGCTTTCTTT. The chain combines TRBV5-4 with TRBJ1-1, with D perhaps TRBD1 (6 bases). Germline CDR1 reads SGHNT; CDR2 reads YYREEE (reference sequence). This CDR3 contains 17 residues. Between the trimmed V and J ends, which lost 3 bases and 0 bases, there was a span of 18 bases. Using reference TRBV5-4 and TRBJ1-1 for the parts outside the CDR3, the full variable domain is ETGVTQSPTHLIKTRGQQVTLRCSSQSGHNTVSWYQQALGQGPQFIFQYYREEENGRGNFPPRFSGLQFPNYSSELNVNALELDDSALYLCASSSGGGGRMNTEAFFGQGTRLTVV.

In its sample, this clone was seen once. The V and J genes are TRBV7-6 and TRBJ2-2, with TRBD2 identical over 14 bases. Germline lookup yields CDR1 SGHVS and CDR2 FNYEAQ. CDR3 length: 15 amino acids. V lost 5 bases and J lost 6; bases outside the gene matches: 2. The CDR3 DNA reads as TGTGCCAGCAGCCCGGGACTAGCGGGGGCCGGGGAGCTGTTTTTT. Translating gives CASSPGLAGAGELFF.

The chain joins TRBV6-5 to TRBJ2-1, with 7 bases that match TRBD1. The ends lost 6 bases at V and 9 bases at J; junction bases unmatched: 2. The CDR3 runs 11 residues. From germline, CDR1 is MNHEY and CDR2 SVGAGI. DNA for the CDR3: TGTGCCAGCAGGACAGGGACTGAGCAGTTCTTC. Encoded protein: CASRTGTEQFF.

V usage is TRBV7-2 and J usage is TRBJ1-2; maybe TRBD1 (6 bases). CDR3 length equals 15 residues. V lost 5 bases and J 4 bases, leaving 17 bases between the germline ends. CDR1 SGHTA and CDR2 FQGNSA come from the germline V gene. This chain's CDR3 is CASSARGGVIYGYTF. The CDR3 DNA is TGTGCCAGCAGCGCCCGAGGGGGGGTGATCTATGGCTACACCTTC.

The chain carries TRBV4-1 and TRBJ2-6; TRBD2 matches at 8 bases. The V gene end was trimmed by 4 bases and the J gene end by 2 bases; junction bases not matched to a gene: 4. CDR1 and CDR2 from the germline V gene are MGHRA and YSYEKL. The CDR3 is made up of 16 amino acids. CDR3: CASSPGGGTGANVLTF. CDR3 coding DNA: TGCGCCAGCAGCCCGGGGGGGGGCACTGGGGCCAACGTCCTGACTTTC.

This chain links TRBV11-2 with TRBJ1-2; maybe TRBD1 (6 bases). V lost 5 bases and J 1 base, leaving 8 bases between the germline ends. There are 13 residues in the CDR3. The germline V gene has CDR1 SGHAT and CDR2 FQNNGV. CDR3 in amino acids: CASSQDSNYGYTF. CDR3 DNA sequence: TGTGCCAGCAGCCAGGACAGTAACTATGGCTACACCTTC.

The J gene is TRBJ2-7, the V gene TRBV5-1, with 7 bases matching TRBD2. V shed 4 bases, J shed 0 bases, and the junction held 7 bases outside the gene matches. The CDR3 length is 15 residues. Germline loops: CDR1 SGHRS, CDR2 YFSETQ. In DNA form, the CDR3 reads TGCGCCAGCAGCGCCTCTAGCGGCCCCTCCTACGAGCAGTACTTC. Its translation: CASSASSGPSYEQYF.

This clone was observed a few times. The J gene is TRBJ1-5, the V gene TRBV19, with D possibly being TRBD1 (5 bases). From germline, CDR1 is LNHDA and CDR2 SQIVND (reference sequence). The CDR3 is 15 residues long. Trimming left V 5 bases short and J 4 bases short, with 15 bases between. The CDR3 loop is CASSRSGLANQPQHF. CDR3 bases: TGTGCCAGTAGTCGATCAGGGTTGGCAAATCAGCCCCAGCATTTT.

The rearrangement joins TRBV5-1 to TRBJ1-4, with D possibly being TRBD1 (6 bases). Trimming took 3 bases from V and 4 from J, leaving 13 bases between them. The germline gives CDR1 SGHRS, CDR2 YFSETQ. The CDR3 length is 15 residues. CDR3 coding DNA: TGCGCCAGCAGCTCCACGACAGGCCATAATGAAAAACTGTTTTTT. Its translation: CASSSTTGHNEKLFF.

This clone was picked up one time. The chain is built from TRBV11-1 and TRBJ2-7; the D is unclear. Germline-derived CDR1 and CDR2 are SGHAT and FQDESV (reference sequence). V was pared by 6 bases and J by 4 bases, with 7 bases between. The CDR3 loop spans 11 amino acids. Here the CDR3 DNA reads TGTGCCAGCAGTTACGGGTACGAGCAGTACTTC. The encoded protein is CASSYGYEQYF.

CDR3 DNA: TGTGCCACCAGCATCGGGACAGCTGAAGCTTTCTTT. Translation gives CATSIGTAEAFF. The chain joins TRBV15 to TRBJ1-1, with TRBD1 identical over 7 bases. This CDR3 has 12 amino acids. The V gene's germline CDR1 is LNHNV and CDR2 YYDKDF (reference sequence). After removal of 4 bases from V and 6 bases from J, the junction contained 2 bases not matched to a gene.

The gene calls are TRBV7-2 and TRBJ1-6, with 12 bases aligning to TRBD1. The CDR3 length is 17 residues. CDR1 and CDR2 from the germline V gene are SGHTA and FQGNSA. J was trimmed by 10 bases and V by 5 bases; bases with no gene match: 12. The CDR3 protein is CASSPGGGQGAQSPLHF. For the CDR3, the DNA is TGTGCCAGCAGCCCGGGCGGGGGACAGGGGGCTCAGTCACCCCTCCACTTT.

This clone has more than one count but fewer than ten. The chain couples TRBV28 to TRBJ2-7; tentative D call: TRBD1 (6 bases). Trimming pared 7 bases from V and 0 bases from J, leaving 16 bases between. This CDR3 spans 15 amino acids. CDR1 MDHEN and CDR2 SYDVKM come from the germline V gene. The CDR3 sequence: CASMYLQGLSYEQYF. The CDR3 bases are TGTGCCAGCATGTACCTACAGGGCCTCTCCTACGAGCAGTACTTC.

This rearrangement joins TRBV30 to TRBJ1-3, with TRBD1 as a possible D gene (6 bases). The CDR3 sequence is 13 residues long. Germline CDR1 and CDR2: GTSNPN and SVGIG (reference sequence). The CDR3 DNA is TGTGCGGCCATACAGGGAAATGGAAACACCATATATTTT. This encodes CAAIQGNGNTIYF.

The rearrangement uses TRBV7-6 and TRBJ2-1, with TRBD2 identical over 11 bases. The J segment lost 9 bases and the V segment lost 1 base, leaving 8 bases of the junction unmatched. This CDR3 has 16 amino acids. The germline gives CDR1 SGHVS, CDR2 FNYEAQ. CDR3 protein: CASSLVAGGNVLEQFF. As DNA, the CDR3 is TGTGCCAGCAGCTTAGTAGCGGGGGGGAATGTCCTTGAGCAGTTCTTC.

The chain uses TRBV6-1 and TRBJ2-7; tentatively, D is TRBD1 (6 bases). V shed 4 bases and J shed 6 bases, with 10 bases lying between them. The CDR3 runs to 12 residues. The V gene's germline CDR1 is MNHNS and CDR2 SASEGT. For the CDR3, the DNA is TGTGCCAGCAGTGGCACAGGGACCGAGCAGTACTTC. This gives the protein CASSGTGTEQYF.

This clone was observed a handful of times. In nucleotides, the CDR3 is TGTGCCAGCAGTGTTCGTGCGGCTGGGGGCGCGGATACGCAGTATTTT. Encoded protein: CASSVRAAGGADTQYF. The chain couples TRBV6-1 to TRBJ2-3; D perhaps matches TRBD1 (6 bases). There are 16 residues in the CDR3. V lost 4 bases, J lost 6 bases, and 20 bases lay in between. CDR1 is MNHNS and CDR2 is SASEGT in the germline V gene.